This T cell receptor (beta chain) was recorded in a study of cytomegalovirus exposure and HLA in healthy donors. General study results and limits: Clonal expansion, a later analysis showed, was greater in HLA-associated TCR beta chains than in equally common others. According to an earlier analysis, most TCR beta V segments yielded productive rearrangements about 90% or about 30% of the time. At a 0.05 false discovery rate, a later analysis found some 18,000 TCR beta sequences to be associated with HLA alleles.

PCR was performed using 60 Vbeta and 13 Jbeta primers. The assay was immunoSEQ multiplex PCR, and TCRdb's table has in-frame clones only and misses some. The table for this sample gives 60,000 to 70,000 clones. J gave up 3 bases and V 6 bases, and 4 bases lay outside the gene matches. This CDR3 has 13 amino acids. The germline CDR1 and CDR2 sequences are MNHEY and SVGAGI. Worth noting for this clone: The antigen remains unidentified.

The V call is TRBV6-5, the J call TRBJ1-2; 7 bases are a match to TRBD1. The clonotype originates from a boy younger than 18 in good health and CMV-seronegative. Sequencing was performed on PBMCs. CDR3 nucleotides: TGTGCCAGCAGCCAGGGACAGCACTATGGCTACACCTTC. Residues: CASSQGQHYGYTF.